These 18 T cell receptor beta chains were sequenced from one sample in a study of neurological immune-mediated disorders. TCRdb passed the 5' RACE reads through MiXCR, listing each CDR3 protein once. The data show roughly 67,000 distinct CDR3 sequences, with roughly 4% seen just once and roughly 2.8% held by the top ten. Sequences were obtained from PBMCs. The origin of the receptors is a man over 45 with multiple sclerosis.

Ten or more counts support this clonotype. The genes are TRBV20-1 and TRBJ2-1; 9 bases align to TRBD2. This CDR3 spans 16 amino acids. The ends lost 0 bases at V and 9 bases at J; junction bases unmatched: 12. Germline CDR1 DFQATT, CDR2 SNEGSKA (reference sequence). The CDR3 is CSARDPLSGGHGEQFF. For the CDR3, the DNA is TGCAGTGCTAGAGATCCTTTGAGCGGGGGGCATGGTGAGCAGTTCTTC.

On this clonotype: The conserved final phenylalanine or tryptophan is absent from the CDR3, which likely points to a read error. The V call is TRBV11-2, the J call TRBJ2-1; 7 bases fit TRBD1. V lost 1 base to trimming and J lost 2 bases; unmatched junction nucleotides: 2. Germline lookup yields CDR1 SGHAT and CDR2 FQNNGV. This CDR3 has 15 residues. The chain's CDR3 is CASSLGRGTYNEQFN. The CDR3 region has the DNA TGTGCCAGCAGCTTAGGCAGGGGGACCTACAATGAGCAGTTCAAC.

This clonotype was detected many times. The chain joins TRBV20-1 to TRBJ1-1; D may be TRBD1 (6 bases). The germline V and J ends were trimmed by 3 bases and 1 base, with 12 bases remaining between them. Germline CDR1 DFQATT, CDR2 SNEGSKA (reference sequence). The CDR3 consists of 14 residues. DNA for the CDR3: TGCAGTGCTAGGGTTTCGACAGGGAACACTGAAGCTTTCTTT. Its protein is CSARVSTGNTEAFF.

This clonotype has a count of ten or more. The CDR3 bases are TGTGCCATCAGTGATGCAGGGGCCCTCTCTGGAAACACCATATATTTT. The encoded protein is CAISDAGALSGNTIYF. The V and J genes are TRBV10-3 and TRBJ1-3; perhaps TRBD1 as D (6 bases). This CDR3 contains 16 residues. Trimming shortened V by 3 bases and J by 0 bases, and 12 bases separated the two germline ends. Germline CDR1 and CDR2: ENHRY and SYGVKD.

This clonotype has at least ten counts. The rearrangement links TRBV4-1 to TRBJ1-5; D may be TRBD1 (6 bases). Germline V gene lookup returns CDR1 MGHRA and CDR2 YSYEKL. The CDR3 consists of 15 residues. V was trimmed by 2 bases and J by 1 base, leaving 9 bases between them. The CDR3 spells CASSQSDSSNQPQHF. CDR3 sequence (DNA): TGCGCCAGCAGCCAATCGGACAGCAGCAATCAGCCCCAGCATTTT.

This clonotype was counted many times. The rearrangement joins TRBV9 to TRBJ2-1; 9 nucleotides agree with TRBD1. CDR1 and CDR2 (germline): SGDLS, YYNGEE. The CDR3 has 15 amino acids. Losses at the gene ends were 2 bases for V and 6 bases for J; bases not matched to a gene: 6. For the CDR3, the DNA is TGTGCCAGCAGCGTGGGACAGGGTTTCCGCAATGAGCAGTTCTTC. It specifies CASSVGQGFRNEQFF.

This clonotype has ten or more counts. A much larger clone differs by one base, so this may be a read error. The chain combines TRBV4-3 with TRBJ2-6; D is perhaps TRBD1 or TRBD2 (6 bases each). This CDR3 region has 16 residues. CDR1 is LGHNA and CDR2 is YSLEER in the germline V gene. The CDR3 protein is CASSQVGGTGAKVLTF. CDR3 DNA: TGCGCCAGCAGCCAAGTTGGGGGAACGGGGGCCAAAGTCCTGACTTTC.

This clonotype came up a few times. This chain links TRBV20-1 with TRBJ1-1; TRBD1 might be the D (5 bases). Germline V gene sequence: CDR1 DFQATT, CDR2 SNEGSKA (reference sequence). Deletions cut 3 bases from V and 2 bases from J, with 13 bases between. The CDR3 loop spans 14 amino acids. CDR3 in amino acids: CSASNPWDNTEAFF. CDR3 nucleotides: TGCAGTGCTAGCAACCCATGGGACAACACTGAAGCTTTCTTT.

The table lists this clonotype with many counts. The rearrangement links TRBV11-2 to TRBJ2-1; the match to TRBD2 covers 8 bases. V shed 4 bases and J 9 bases; nucleotides not matched to a gene: 20. This CDR3 is 18 amino acids long. CDR1 and CDR2 (germline): SGHAT, FQNNGV. CDR3 sequence reads: CASSSREKRLAMGGEQFF. CDR3 nucleotide sequence: TGTGCCAGCAGCTCCCGAGAAAAAAGACTAGCGATGGGGGGTGAGCAGTTCTTC.

This clonotype was seen a few times. The chain has TRBV6-5 and TRBJ1-2; TRBD1 aligns across 7 bases. CDR3 length: 15 residues. With V trimmed by 6 bases and J by 2 bases, 9 bases remained unmatched. Germline CDR1 and CDR2: MNHEY and SVGAGI. CDR3 sequence (DNA): TGTGCCAGCAGAAGACCGGGACAGACGAACTATGGCTACACCTTC. Amino acids: CASRRPGQTNYGYTF.

This clonotype was recorded many times. The J gene is TRBJ2-1, the V gene TRBV5-1; no clear D. The CDR3 loop spans 15 amino acids. Between the trimmed V and J ends, which lost 0 bases and 7 bases, there was a span of 14 bases. In germline, CDR1 is SGHRS, CDR2 YFSETQ. The CDR3 nucleotides are TGCGCCAGCAGCTTGGACAGCCGGTCGCGGAATGAGCAGTTCTTC. As protein: CASSLDSRSRNEQFF.

This clonotype has a count of ten or more. V gene TRBV11-2 combines with J gene TRBJ2-2; TRBD2 agrees at 9 bases. After removal of 5 bases from V and 3 bases from J, the junction contained 7 bases not matched to a gene. CDR1 and CDR2 from the germline V gene are SGHAT and FQNNGV. The CDR3 consists of 16 residues. CDR3 DNA: TGTGCCAGCAGCATAATAGCGGGGGACCACACCGGGGAGCTGTTTTTT. Protein product: CASSIIAGDHTGELFF.

This clonotype appeared many times. V is TRBV4-3 and J is TRBJ2-7; TRBD2 is a possible D gene (5 bases). Germline CDR1 LGHNA, CDR2 YSLEER. The CDR3 spans 15 residues. The V gene lost 1 base and the J gene lost 1 base, with 11 bases spanning the gap. CDR3 coding DNA: TGCGCCAGCAGCCAAGGACTACCCCCATCCTACGAGCAGTACTTC. Translated: CASSQGLPPSYEQYF.

This clonotype was detected many times. This chain joins TRBV5-1 and TRBJ1-6, with 9 bases fitting TRBD1. The CDR3 totals 14 residues. J was trimmed by 7 bases and V by 3 bases; bases with no gene match: 2. Germline V gene lookup returns CDR1 SGHRS and CDR2 YFSETQ. The CDR3 nucleotides are TGCGCCAGCAGCTCCGGGACAGGGAATTCACCCCTCCACTTT. Its protein product is CASSSGTGNSPLHF.

In this sample, this clonotype turned up many times. The J gene is TRBJ1-2, the V gene TRBV12-3 or TRBV12-4; no clear D gene. The CDR3 is made up of 11 amino acids. Trimming left V 5 bases short and J 2 bases short, with 3 bases between. The CDR3 here is CASSQNYGYTF. CDR3 DNA: TGTGCCAGCAGTCAGAACTATGGCTACACCTTC.

Ten or more counts support this clonotype. The rearrangement links TRBV7-2 to TRBJ2-1; possible D gene TRBD2, 6 bases. V was clipped by 4 bases and J by 6 bases, with 19 bases between them. Germline-derived CDR1 and CDR2 are SGHTA and FQGNSA. This CDR3 spans 16 amino acids. CDR3 sequence: CASSSDIIRGGNEQFF. The DNA for the CDR3 is TGTGCCAGCAGCTCAGATATAATAAGGGGAGGCAATGAGCAGTTCTTC.

There are many counts of this clonotype. The rearrangement links TRBV28 to TRBJ1-1; D is uncertain. The CDR3 spans 11 residues. Germline CDR1 and CDR2: MDHEN and SYDVKM. The V and J ends lost 6 bases and 6 bases respectively, with 8 bases between them. DNA of the CDR3: TGTGCCAGCAGGTCGACCCCTGAAGCTTTCTTT. Its translation: CASRSTPEAFF.

This clonotype was counted ten times or more. The gene calls are TRBV20-1 and TRBJ2-2; 10 bases agree with TRBD1. CDR1 is DFQATT and CDR2 is SNEGSKA in the germline V gene (reference sequence). The V and J ends lost 5 bases and 0 bases, in that order; junction bases with no gene match: 3. This CDR3 has 15 amino acids. The CDR3 here is CSAPGTGANTGELFF. CDR3 coding DNA: TGCAGTGCTCCCGGGACAGGGGCGAACACCGGGGAGCTGTTTTTT.